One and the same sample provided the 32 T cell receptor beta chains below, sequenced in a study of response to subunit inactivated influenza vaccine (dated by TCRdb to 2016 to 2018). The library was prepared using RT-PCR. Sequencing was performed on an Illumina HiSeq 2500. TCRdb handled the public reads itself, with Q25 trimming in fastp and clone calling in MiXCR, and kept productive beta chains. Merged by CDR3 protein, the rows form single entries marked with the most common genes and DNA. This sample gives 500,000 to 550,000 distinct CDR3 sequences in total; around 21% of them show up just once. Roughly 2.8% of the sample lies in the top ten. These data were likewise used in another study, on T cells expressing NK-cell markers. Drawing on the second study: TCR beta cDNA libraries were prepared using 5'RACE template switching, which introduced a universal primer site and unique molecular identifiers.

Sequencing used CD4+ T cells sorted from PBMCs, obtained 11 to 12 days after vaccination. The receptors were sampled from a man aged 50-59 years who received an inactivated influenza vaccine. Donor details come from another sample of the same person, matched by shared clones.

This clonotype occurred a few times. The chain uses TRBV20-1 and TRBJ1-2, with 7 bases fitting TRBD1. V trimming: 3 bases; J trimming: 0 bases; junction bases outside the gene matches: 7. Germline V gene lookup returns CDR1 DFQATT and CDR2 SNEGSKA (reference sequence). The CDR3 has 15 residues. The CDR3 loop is CSASSPTGTNYGYTF. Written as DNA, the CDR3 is TGCAGTGCTAGCAGTCCGACAGGGACTAACTATGGCTACACCTTC.

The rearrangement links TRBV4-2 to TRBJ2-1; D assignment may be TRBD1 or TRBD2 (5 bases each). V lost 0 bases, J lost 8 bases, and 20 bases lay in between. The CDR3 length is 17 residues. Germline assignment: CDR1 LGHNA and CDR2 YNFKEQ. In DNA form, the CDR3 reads TGTGCCAGCAGCCAAGATCATGGGGGACGCCGTGGAGATGAGCAGTTCTTC. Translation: CASSQDHGGRRGDEQFF.

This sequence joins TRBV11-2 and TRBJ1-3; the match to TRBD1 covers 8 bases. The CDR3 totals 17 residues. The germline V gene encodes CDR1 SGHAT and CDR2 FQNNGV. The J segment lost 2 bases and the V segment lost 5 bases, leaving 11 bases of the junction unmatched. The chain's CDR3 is CASSEVGQGAPGNTIYF. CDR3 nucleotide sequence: TGTGCCAGCAGCGAAGTTGGTCAGGGGGCTCCTGGAAACACCATATATTTT.

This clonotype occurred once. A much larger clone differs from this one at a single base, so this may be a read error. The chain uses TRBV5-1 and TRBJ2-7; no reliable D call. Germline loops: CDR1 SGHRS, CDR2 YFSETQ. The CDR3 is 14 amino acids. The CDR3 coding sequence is TGCGCCAGCAGGGATGACCCCGACTGGTCATCAAGAAACTTC. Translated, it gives CASRDDPDWSSRNF.

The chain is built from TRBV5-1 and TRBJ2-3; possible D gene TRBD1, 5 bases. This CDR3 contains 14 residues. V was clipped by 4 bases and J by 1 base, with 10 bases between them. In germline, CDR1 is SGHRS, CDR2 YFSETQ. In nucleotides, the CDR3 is TGCGCCAGCAGCGCCAGGGTTCGCACAGATACGCAGTATTTT. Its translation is CASSARVRTDTQYF.

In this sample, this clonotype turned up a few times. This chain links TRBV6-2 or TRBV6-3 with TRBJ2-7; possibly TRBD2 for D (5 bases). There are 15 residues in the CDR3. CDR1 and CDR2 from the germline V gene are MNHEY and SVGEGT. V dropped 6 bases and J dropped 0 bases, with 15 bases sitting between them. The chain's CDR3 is CASSLFSASSYEQYF. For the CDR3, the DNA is TGTGCCAGCAGCCTCTTTAGCGCAAGCTCCTACGAGCAGTACTTC.

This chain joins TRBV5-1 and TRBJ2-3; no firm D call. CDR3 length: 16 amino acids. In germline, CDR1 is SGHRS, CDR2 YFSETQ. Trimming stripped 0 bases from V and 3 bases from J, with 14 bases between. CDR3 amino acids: CASSLEDSRETDTQYF. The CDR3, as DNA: TGCGCCAGCAGCTTGGAAGACTCCAGAGAGACAGATACGCAGTATTTT. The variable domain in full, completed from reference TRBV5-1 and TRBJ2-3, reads KAGVTQTPRYLIKTRGQQVTLSCSPISGHRSVSWYQQTPGQGLQFLFEYFSETQRNKGNFPGRFSGRQFSNSRSEMNVSTLELGDSALYLCASSLEDSRETDTQYFGPGTRLTVL.

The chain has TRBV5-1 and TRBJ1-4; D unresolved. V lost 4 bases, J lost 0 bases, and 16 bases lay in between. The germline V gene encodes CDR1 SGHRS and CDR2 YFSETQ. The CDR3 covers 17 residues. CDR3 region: CASSKKRGRTTNEKLFF. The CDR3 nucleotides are TGCGCCAGCAGCAAAAAACGGGGAAGGACAACTAATGAAAAACTGTTTTTT.

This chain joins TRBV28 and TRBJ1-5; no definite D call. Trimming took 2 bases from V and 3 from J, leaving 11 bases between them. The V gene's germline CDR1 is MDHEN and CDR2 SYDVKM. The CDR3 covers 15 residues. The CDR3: CASSLQAFPNQPQHF. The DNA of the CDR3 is TGTGCCAGCAGTTTACAGGCCTTCCCCAATCAGCCCCAGCATTTT.

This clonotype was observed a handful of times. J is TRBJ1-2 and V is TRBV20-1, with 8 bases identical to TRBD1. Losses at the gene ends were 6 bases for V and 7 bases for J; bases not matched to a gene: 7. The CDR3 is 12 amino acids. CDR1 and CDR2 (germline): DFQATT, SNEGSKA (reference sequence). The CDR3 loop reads CSAPGQGRGYTF. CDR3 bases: TGCAGTGCCCCTGGACAGGGCCGTGGCTACACCTTC.

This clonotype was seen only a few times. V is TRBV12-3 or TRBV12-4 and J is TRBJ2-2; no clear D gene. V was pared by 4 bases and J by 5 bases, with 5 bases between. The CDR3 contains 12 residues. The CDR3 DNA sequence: TGTGCCAGCAGTTACGGGACCGGGGAGCTGTTTTTT. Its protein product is CASSYGTGELFF.

The CDR3: CASRTGLLGEQYF. CDR3 DNA sequence: TGTGCCAGCAGAACCGGGCTACTGGGGGAGCAGTACTTC. The chain couples TRBV5-5 to TRBJ2-7; D remains unclear. Looked up from germline, CDR1 is SGHKS and CDR2 is YYEKEE (reference sequence). This CDR3 contains 13 residues. V shed 5 bases and J shed 7 bases, with 16 bases lying between them.

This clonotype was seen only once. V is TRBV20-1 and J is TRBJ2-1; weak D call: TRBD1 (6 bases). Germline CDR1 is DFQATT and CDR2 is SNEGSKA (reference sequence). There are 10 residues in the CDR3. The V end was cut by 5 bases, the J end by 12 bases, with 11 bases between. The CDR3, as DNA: TGCAGTGCTTCAGGGGATGGGCAGTTCTTC. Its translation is CSASGDGQFF.

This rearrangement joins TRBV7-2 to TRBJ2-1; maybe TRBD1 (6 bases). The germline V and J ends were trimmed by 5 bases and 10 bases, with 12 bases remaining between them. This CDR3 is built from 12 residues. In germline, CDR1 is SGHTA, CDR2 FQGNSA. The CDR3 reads CASSRNRVEQFF. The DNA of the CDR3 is TGTGCCAGCAGCCGAAACAGGGTAGAGCAGTTCTTC.

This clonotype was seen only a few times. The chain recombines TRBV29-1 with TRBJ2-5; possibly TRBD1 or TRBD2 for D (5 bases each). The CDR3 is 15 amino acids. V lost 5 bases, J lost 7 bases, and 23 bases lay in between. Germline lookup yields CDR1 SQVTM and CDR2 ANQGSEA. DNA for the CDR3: TGCAGCGTTATGCCCGGGGCAAAACACCAGGGGACCCAGTACTTC. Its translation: CSVMPGAKHQGTQYF.

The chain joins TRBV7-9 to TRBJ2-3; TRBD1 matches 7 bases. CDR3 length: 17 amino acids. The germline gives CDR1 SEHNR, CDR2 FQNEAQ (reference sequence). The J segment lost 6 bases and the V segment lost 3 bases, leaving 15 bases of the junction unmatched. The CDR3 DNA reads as TGTGCCAGCAGCTTGGGGACAGTAGGGTCTGGGAAGGATACGCAGTATTTT. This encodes CASSLGTVGSGKDTQYF. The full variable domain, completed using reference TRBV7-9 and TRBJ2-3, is DTGVSQNPRHKITKRGQNVTFRCDPISEHNRLYWYRQTLGQGPEFLTYFQNEAQLEKSRLLSDRFSAERPKGSFSTLEIQRTEQGDSAMYLCASSLGTVGSGKDTQYFGPGTRLTVL.

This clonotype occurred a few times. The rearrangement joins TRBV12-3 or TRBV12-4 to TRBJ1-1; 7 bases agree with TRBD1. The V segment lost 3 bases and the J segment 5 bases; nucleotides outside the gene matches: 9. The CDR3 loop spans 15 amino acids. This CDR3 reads CASSFRNRGSTEAFF. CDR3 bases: TGTGCCAGCAGTTTTCGCAACAGGGGATCAACTGAAGCTTTCTTT.

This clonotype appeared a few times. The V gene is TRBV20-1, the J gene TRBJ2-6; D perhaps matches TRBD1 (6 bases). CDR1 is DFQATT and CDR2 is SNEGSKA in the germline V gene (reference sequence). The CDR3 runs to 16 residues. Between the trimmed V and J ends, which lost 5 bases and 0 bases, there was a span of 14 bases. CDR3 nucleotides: TGCAGTGCTGGGGGCGGAGCCGGCTCTGGGGCCAACGTCCTGACTTTC. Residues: CSAGGGAGSGANVLTF.

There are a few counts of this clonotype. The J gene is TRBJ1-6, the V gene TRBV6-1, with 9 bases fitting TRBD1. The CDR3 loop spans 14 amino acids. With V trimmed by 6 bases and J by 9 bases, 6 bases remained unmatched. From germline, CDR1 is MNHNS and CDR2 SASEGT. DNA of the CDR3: TGTGCCAGCAGACCGGGACAGGGTGGTTCACCCCTCCACTTT. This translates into CASRPGQGGSPLHF.

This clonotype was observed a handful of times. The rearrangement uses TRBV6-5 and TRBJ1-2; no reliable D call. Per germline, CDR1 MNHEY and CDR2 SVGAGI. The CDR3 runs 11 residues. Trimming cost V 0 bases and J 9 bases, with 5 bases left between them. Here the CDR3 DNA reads TGTGCCAGCAGTTACTCAGGCAGCTACACCTTC. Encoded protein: CASSYSGSYTF.

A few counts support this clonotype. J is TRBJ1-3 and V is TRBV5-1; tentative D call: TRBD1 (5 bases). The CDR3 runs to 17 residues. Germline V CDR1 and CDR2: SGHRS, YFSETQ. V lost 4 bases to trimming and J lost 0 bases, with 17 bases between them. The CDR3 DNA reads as TGCGCCAGCAGCCCCGACAGCTCTCTGACCTCTGGAAACACCATATATTTT. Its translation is CASSPDSSLTSGNTIYF.

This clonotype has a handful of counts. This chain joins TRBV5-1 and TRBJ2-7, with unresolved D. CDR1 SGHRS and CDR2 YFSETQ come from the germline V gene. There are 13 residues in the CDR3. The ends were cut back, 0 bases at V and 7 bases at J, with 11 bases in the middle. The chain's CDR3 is CASSLEVPGEQYF. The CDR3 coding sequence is TGCGCCAGCAGCTTGGAGGTCCCCGGGGAGCAGTACTTC.

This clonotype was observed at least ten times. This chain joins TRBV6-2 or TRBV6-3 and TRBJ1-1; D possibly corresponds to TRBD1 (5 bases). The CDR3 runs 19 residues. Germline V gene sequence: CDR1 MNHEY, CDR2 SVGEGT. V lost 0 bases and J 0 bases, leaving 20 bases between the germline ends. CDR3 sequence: CASSYSTGLRDGMNTEAFF. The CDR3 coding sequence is TGTGCCAGCAGTTACTCGACGGGACTCCGGGACGGCATGAACACTGAAGCTTTCTTT.

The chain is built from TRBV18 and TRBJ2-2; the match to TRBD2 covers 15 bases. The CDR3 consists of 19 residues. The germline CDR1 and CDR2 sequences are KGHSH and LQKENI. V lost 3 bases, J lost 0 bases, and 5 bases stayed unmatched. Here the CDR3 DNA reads TGTGCCAGCTCACCGAAGGGACTAGCGGGAGGAACGAACACCGGGGAGCTGTTTTTT. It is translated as CASSPKGLAGGTNTGELFF. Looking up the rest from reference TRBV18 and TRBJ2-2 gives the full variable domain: NAGVMQNPRHLVRRRGQEARLRCSPMKGHSHVYWYRQLPEEGLKFMVYLQKENIIDESGMPKERFSAEFPKEGPSILRIQQVVRGDSAAYFCASSPKGLAGGTNTGELFFGEGSRLTVL.

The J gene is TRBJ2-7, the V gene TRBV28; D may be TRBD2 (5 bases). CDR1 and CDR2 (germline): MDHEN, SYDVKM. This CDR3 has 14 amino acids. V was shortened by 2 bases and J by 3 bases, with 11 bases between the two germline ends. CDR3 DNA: TGTGCCAGCAGTTTAAGGGTACGGGGCTACGAGCAGTACTTC. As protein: CASSLRVRGYEQYF. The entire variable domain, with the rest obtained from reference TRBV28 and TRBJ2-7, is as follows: DVKVTQSSRYLVKRTGEKVFLECVQDMDHENMFWYRQDPGLGLRLIYFSYDVKMKEKGDIPEGYSVSREKKERFSLILESASTNQTSMYLCASSLRVRGYEQYFGPGTRLTVT.

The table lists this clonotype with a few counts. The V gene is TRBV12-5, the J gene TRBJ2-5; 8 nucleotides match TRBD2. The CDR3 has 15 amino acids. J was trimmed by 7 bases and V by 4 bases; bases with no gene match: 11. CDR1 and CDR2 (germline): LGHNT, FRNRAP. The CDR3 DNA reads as TGTGCTAGTGGTTCTATCCTAGCGGGTGTTGGGACCCAGTACTTC. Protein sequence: CASGSILAGVGTQYF.

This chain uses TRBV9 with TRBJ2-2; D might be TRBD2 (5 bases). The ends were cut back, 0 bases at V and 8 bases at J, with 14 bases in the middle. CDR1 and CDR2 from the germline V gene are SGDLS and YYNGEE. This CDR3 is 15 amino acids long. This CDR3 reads CASSVGTAGLGELFF. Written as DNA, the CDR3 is TGTGCCAGCAGCGTAGGAACCGCCGGACTTGGGGAGCTGTTTTTT.

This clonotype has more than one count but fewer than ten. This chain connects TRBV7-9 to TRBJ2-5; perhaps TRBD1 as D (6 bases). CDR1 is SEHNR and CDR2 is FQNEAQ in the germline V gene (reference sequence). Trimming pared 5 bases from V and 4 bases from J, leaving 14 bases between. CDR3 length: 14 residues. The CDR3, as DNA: TGTGCCAGCAGCCTCAGGGGAGTAGGAGAGACCCAGTACTTC. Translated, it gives CASSLRGVGETQYF.

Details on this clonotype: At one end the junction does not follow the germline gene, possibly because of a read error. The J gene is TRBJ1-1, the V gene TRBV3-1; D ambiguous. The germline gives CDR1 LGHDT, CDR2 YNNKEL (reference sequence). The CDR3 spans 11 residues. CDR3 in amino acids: CASGHNTEAFF. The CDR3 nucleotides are TGTGCCAGCGGCCACAACACTGAAGCTTTCTTT.

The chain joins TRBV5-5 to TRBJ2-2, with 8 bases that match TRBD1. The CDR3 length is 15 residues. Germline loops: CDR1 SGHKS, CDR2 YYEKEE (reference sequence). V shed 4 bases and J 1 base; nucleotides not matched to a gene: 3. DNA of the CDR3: TGTGCCAGCAGCAGGGGACAGGTGAACACCGGGGAGCTGTTTTTT. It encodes CASSRGQVNTGELFF.

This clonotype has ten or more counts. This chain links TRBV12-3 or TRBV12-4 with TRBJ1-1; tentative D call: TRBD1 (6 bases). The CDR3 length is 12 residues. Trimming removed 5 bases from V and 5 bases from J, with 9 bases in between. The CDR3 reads CASSPRGTEAFF. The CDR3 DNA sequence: TGTGCCAGCAGTCCGAGGGGGACTGAAGCTTTCTTT.

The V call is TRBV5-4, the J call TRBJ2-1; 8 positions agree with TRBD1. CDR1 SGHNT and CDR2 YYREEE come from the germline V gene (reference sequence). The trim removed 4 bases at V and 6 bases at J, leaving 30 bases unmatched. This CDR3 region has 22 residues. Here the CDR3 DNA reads TGTGCCAGCAGCCTAGGGACAGGCTGGAGAACCACGGGACTCCACTTTACCAATGAGCAGTTCTTC. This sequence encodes CASSLGTGWRTTGLHFTNEQFF.